A selection of T cell receptor beta chains follows, all from one sample in a study of T cells in Graves' hyperthyroidism and ophthalmopathy. TCRdb independently ran MiXCR on the multiplex PCR reads; one entry per CDR3 protein. The sample records some 350,000 distinct CDR3 sequences, approximately 19% being singletons. Sequences were obtained from blood. The receptors stem from a woman aged 18 to 35 with Graves' hyperthyroidism. Each CDR3 is given with its conserved first and last residue. A D gene is named only where the DNA matches it firmly. Size values are once, few and many counts, or a class for expanded clones, and some rows have none.

J,D,size,V,DNA,CDR3
TRBJ2-7,TRBD1,many,TRBV28,TGTGCCAGCAGTTTCCCTTCCTACAGGGGGCGCGAATACGAGCAGTACTTC,CASSFPSYRGREYEQYF
TRBJ2-7,-,few,TRBV4-1,TGCGCCAGCAGCCAAGGTTTAGGAGTCGAGCAGTACTTC,CASSQGLGVEQYF
TRBJ2-7,TRBD2,many,TRBV28,TGTGCCAGCACTTCATGGAGCGGGGGCATCTACGAGCAGTACTTC,CASTSWSGGIYEQYF
TRBJ1-5,TRBD1,many,TRBV7-3,TGTGCCAGCAGCCGTCCCGGGACAGGGGACAATCAGCCCCAGCATTTT,CASSRPGTGDNQPQHF
TRBJ2-4,-,-,TRBV20-1,TGCAGTGCAAGTACCGGGACAAAGGAAAACATTAAGTACTTC,CSASTGTKENIKYF
TRBJ1-1,TRBD1,many,TRBV7-8,TGTGCCAGCAGCTTAAGACAGGGGGCGAACACTGAAGCTTTCTTT,CASSLRQGANTEAFF
TRBJ1-1,-,many,TRBV20-1,TGCAGTGCTAGAGATGTTCCCGAAACAATGAACACTGAAGCTTTCTTT,CSARDVPETMNTEAFF
TRBJ2-2,-,-,TRBV4-1,TGCGCCAGCAGCCAGGAGACTCGTCTAATTAGCGGGGAGCTGTTTTTT,CASSQETRLISGELFF
TRBJ1-3,-,few,TRBV18,TGTGCCAGCTCACCACGAAGAGCCTCTGGAAACACCATATATTTT,CASSPRRASGNTIYF
TRBJ2-1,TRBD1,-,TRBV12-3/TRBV12-4,TGTGCCAGCAGTCAAAACAGGGGCCATGAGCAGTTCTTC,CASSQNRGHEQFF
TRBJ2-2,TRBD2,-,TRBV9,TGTGCCAGCAGCGTCTTTGAGGCGGGGGCGAACACCGGGGAGCTGTTTTTT,CASSVFEAGANTGELFF
TRBJ2-7,-,many,TRBV6-1,TGTGCCAGTTTCCAACAAGGGAGCTCCTACGAGCAGTACTTC,CASFQQGSSYEQYF
TRBJ2-7,-,few,TRBV3-1,TGTGCCAGCAGCCAACTAACATCGGATGAGCAGTACTTC,CASSQLTSDEQYF
TRBJ1-1,-,many,TRBV6-1,TGTGCCAGCAGCAATACAGGGAGGGGGAACACTGAAGCTTTCTTT,CASSNTGRGNTEAFF